These 32 T cell receptor beta chains were sequenced from one sample in a study of blood T cell repertoires in COVID-19 (dated by TCRdb to the early 2020s). Library generation was performed with the immunoSEQ multiplex PCR assay. Sourced from immuneACCESS, this table was stored by TCRdb with only in-frame sequences that have V and J called. A share of the clones is absent; for the studies checked, an unresolved V gene accounts for under half, and the remainder has no known explanation. This sample is represented by some 170,000 clones; roughly 87% of them were singletons. About 1.6% of the sample belongs to the ten largest clones. The specimen was peripheral blood. These receptors came from a woman in her forties or fifties with acute or convalescent COVID-19.

This chain links TRBV10-2 with TRBJ2-3; 8 bases align to TRBD2. Germline CDR1 and CDR2: WSHSY and SAAADI. The CDR3 is 17 amino acids. V shed 4 bases and J 0 bases; nucleotides not matched to a gene: 9. For the CDR3, the DNA is TGCGCCAGCAGTGGAGGTAGCGGGGTAGCTAGCACAGATACGCAGTATTTT. Its translation: CASSGGSGVASTDTQYF.

This rearrangement joins TRBV20-1 to TRBJ2-3; D might be TRBD2 (5 bases). Trimming left V 3 bases short and J 2 bases short, with 12 bases between. Germline values: CDR1 DFQATT, CDR2 SNEGSKA (reference sequence). This CDR3 spans 14 amino acids. The CDR3 DNA reads TGCAGTGCTAGTTGGGGAGTGGACACAGATACGCAGTATTTT. Translated, it gives CSASWGVDTDTQYF.

In its sample, this clone was seen a few times. The CDR3 loop reads CASSQFRQGRTEAFF. The DNA for the CDR3 is TGTGCCAGCAGCCAATTCAGACAGGGTAGAACTGAAGCTTTCTTT. The chain combines TRBV14 with TRBJ1-1; TRBD1 agrees at 7 bases. With V trimmed by 2 bases and J by 5 bases, 8 bases remained unmatched. The germline V gene has CDR1 SGHDN and CDR2 FVKESK. The CDR3 sequence is 15 residues long.

V usage is TRBV4-2 and J usage is TRBJ1-1, with D perhaps matching TRBD1 (5 bases). In germline, CDR1 is LGHNA, CDR2 YNFKEQ. V lost 1 base and J 6 bases, leaving 12 bases between the germline ends. The CDR3 is 14 amino acids. CDR3 amino acids: CASSQAGPGAEAFF. CDR3 nucleotides: TGTGCCAGCAGCCAAGCGGGTCCGGGGGCTGAAGCTTTCTTT.

CDR3 bases: TGTGCCAGCAGCCGCGGGGGGGCCTACAATGAGCAGTTCTTC. Translated: CASSRGGAYNEQFF. The chain uses TRBV7-9 and TRBJ2-1; 9 nucleotides align to TRBD2. The trim removed 5 bases at V and 2 bases at J, leaving 1 base unmatched. The CDR3 runs to 14 residues. Germline V gene sequence: CDR1 SEHNR, CDR2 FQNEAQ (reference sequence).

The genes are TRBV15 and TRBJ2-1; D remains ambiguous. The germline V gene has CDR1 LNHNV and CDR2 YYDKDF (reference sequence). The CDR3 consists of 15 residues. Trimming removed 1 base from V and 9 bases from J, with 16 bases in between. This CDR3 reads CATSRGGPAIGEQFF. As DNA, the CDR3 is TGTGCCACCAGCAGAGGAGGTCCCGCCATTGGTGAGCAGTTCTTC. Supplemented by reference TRBV15 and TRBJ2-1, the full variable domain reads DAMVIQNPRYQVTQFGKPVTLSCSQTLNHNVMYWYQQKSSQAPKLLFHYYDKDFNNEADTPDNFQSRRPNTSFCFLDIRSPGLGDTAMYLCATSRGGPAIGEQFFGPGTRLTVL.

This clone was seen a few times. The gene calls are TRBV6-2 or TRBV6-3 and TRBJ1-1; the match to TRBD1 covers 7 bases. CDR1 and CDR2 from the germline V gene are MNHEY and SVGEGT. V lost 5 bases to trimming and J lost 4 bases; unmatched junction nucleotides: 7. CDR3 length equals 14 residues. CDR3 sequence (DNA): TGTGCCAGCAGTCGGAGGGGGCATGGCACTGAAGCTTTCTTT. Residues: CASSRRGHGTEAFF.

The chain uses TRBV10-2 and TRBJ1-2; perhaps TRBD1 as D (6 bases). Germline CDR1 WSHSY, CDR2 SAAADI. V was shortened by 4 bases and J by 3 bases, with 9 bases between the two germline ends. The CDR3 spans 13 residues. DNA of the CDR3: TGCGCCAGCAGTGCCGCAGGGGACTATGGCTACACCTTC. Protein product: CASSAAGDYGYTF.

The chain carries TRBV7-2 and TRBJ1-4; the match to TRBD1 covers 10 bases. CDR3 length equals 16 residues. The germline gives CDR1 SGHTA, CDR2 FQGNSA. With 4 bases clipped from V and 8 bases from J, the junction kept 10 bases outside the gene matches. In DNA, the CDR3 is TGTGCCAGCAGCTCAACCCCCGGACAGGGGGGCGAAAAACTGTTTTTT. Translated: CASSSTPGQGGEKLFF.

The chain carries TRBV5-6 and TRBJ1-2, with 8 bases aligning to TRBD1. Germline V lookup: CDR1 SGHDT, CDR2 YYEEEE. With 0 bases clipped from V and 3 bases from J, the junction kept 4 bases outside the gene matches. This CDR3 comprises 15 residues. The CDR3 bases are TGTGCCAGCAGCTTGGGCGGGACAGGAGACTATGGCTACACCTTC. This translates into CASSLGGTGDYGYTF.

This chain connects TRBV12-5 to TRBJ1-2, with unresolved D. The V end was cut by 5 bases, the J end by 4 bases, with 5 bases between. Per germline, CDR1 LGHNT and CDR2 FRNRAP. The CDR3 is made up of 11 amino acids. The CDR3 sequence is CASGPGYGYTF. The CDR3 DNA is TGTGCTAGTGGTCCCGGCTATGGCTACACCTTC.

The rearrangement joins TRBV30 to TRBJ1-3; unclear D gene. Trimming shortened V by 2 bases and J by 4 bases, and 9 bases separated the two germline ends. The CDR3 totals 13 residues. Germline V gene sequence: CDR1 GTSNPN, CDR2 SVGIG (reference sequence). CDR3 amino acids: CAWSNFRGNTIYF. CDR3 DNA: TGTGCCTGGAGTAATTTCAGGGGAAACACCATATATTTT.

The V and J genes are TRBV7-9 and TRBJ2-4, with 13 positions matching TRBD2. V lost 5 bases, J lost 0 bases, and 7 bases stayed unmatched. This CDR3 comprises 18 residues. Per the germline V gene, CDR1 is SEHNR and CDR2 is FQNEAQ (reference sequence). The CDR3 loop reads CASSQLAGGTLAKNIQYF. DNA of the CDR3: TGTGCCAGCAGCCAACTAGCGGGGGGGACCCTAGCCAAAAACATTCAGTACTTC.

The V gene is TRBV7-2, the J gene TRBJ1-2; D is ambiguous. The CDR3 loop spans 14 amino acids. V was trimmed by 5 bases and J by 4 bases, leaving 14 bases between them. CDR1 SGHTA and CDR2 FQGNSA come from the germline V gene. The CDR3 is CASSAQQTTYGYTF. CDR3 sequence (DNA): TGTGCCAGCAGCGCCCAACAGACCACCTATGGCTACACCTTC.

This chain links TRBV9 with TRBJ2-7; 7 nucleotides align to TRBD1. The CDR3 length is 14 residues. The V gene end was trimmed by 2 bases and the J gene end by 3 bases; junction bases not matched to a gene: 5. Germline values: CDR1 SGDLS, CDR2 YYNGEE. The CDR3 sequence: CASSVPGGSYEQYF. The CDR3 bases are TGTGCCAGCAGCGTCCCAGGGGGAAGCTACGAGCAGTACTTC.

J is TRBJ2-3 and V is TRBV11-3; no firm D call. The CDR3 runs 15 residues. Germline V gives CDR1 SGHNT, CDR2 YENEEA. V lost 6 bases to trimming and J lost 0 bases, with 13 bases between them. Here the CDR3 reads CASSIRHGSTDTQYF. CDR3 in DNA: TGTGCCAGCAGTATCAGACATGGCAGCACAGATACGCAGTATTTT. The whole variable domain, filled in from reference TRBV11-3 and TRBJ2-3, reads EAGVVQSPRYKIIEKKQPVAFWCNPISGHNTLYWYLQNLGQGPELLIRYENEEAVDDSQLPKDRFSAERLKGVDSTLKIQPAELGDSAVYLCASSIRHGSTDTQYFGPGTRLTVL.

The V gene is TRBV4-1, the J gene TRBJ2-7; D gene uncertain. Germline V gene sequence: CDR1 MGHRA, CDR2 YSYEKL. The CDR3 spans 14 residues. The V end was cut by 0 bases, the J end by 2 bases, with 8 bases between. CDR3 DNA: TGCGCCAGCAGCCAAGATTCGAGTCCCTACGAGCAGTACTTC. This sequence encodes CASSQDSSPYEQYF.

The V call is TRBV28, the J call TRBJ1-5, with 8 bases that match TRBD1. The V gene end was trimmed by 5 bases and the J gene end by 4 bases; junction bases not matched to a gene: 4. Germline CDR1 and CDR2: MDHEN and SYDVKM. This CDR3 has 14 residues. CDR3 sequence: CASSGQGDNQPQHF. The CDR3 bases are TGTGCCAGCAGTGGACAGGGAGATAATCAGCCCCAGCATTTT. Full variable domain (missing parts from reference TRBV28 and TRBJ1-5): DVKVTQSSRYLVKRTGEKVFLECVQDMDHENMFWYRQDPGLGLRLIYFSYDVKMKEKGDIPEGYSVSREKKERFSLILESASTNQTSMYLCASSGQGDNQPQHFGDGTRLSIL.

V and J are TRBV19 and TRBJ2-5; no definite D call. The germline gives CDR1 LNHDA, CDR2 SQIVND (reference sequence). This CDR3 spans 13 amino acids. V lost 3 bases, J lost 2 bases, and 7 bases lay in between. The CDR3 region is CASSISEQETQYF. The CDR3 region has the DNA TGTGCCAGTAGTATTTCCGAGCAAGAGACCCAGTACTTC.

The rearrangement uses TRBV2 and TRBJ2-7; 8 nucleotides match TRBD1. The CDR3 has 12 residues. The germline V gene encodes CDR1 SNHLY and CDR2 FYNNEI. Trimming cost V 7 bases and J 5 bases; bases outside gene matches: 4. Here the CDR3 reads CASKLQGDEQYF. DNA of the CDR3: TGTGCCAGCAAATTACAGGGGGACGAGCAGTACTTC.

V gene TRBV27 combines with J gene TRBJ2-6; 7 bases are shared with TRBD1. With 1 base clipped from V and 1 base from J, the junction kept 4 bases outside the gene matches. Per germline, CDR1 MNHEY and CDR2 SMNVEV (reference sequence). This CDR3 comprises 17 residues. CDR3: CASSLFGRGSGANVLTF. CDR3 coding DNA: TGTGCCAGCAGTTTATTTGGCAGGGGGTCTGGGGCCAACGTCCTGACTTTC.

This chain joins TRBV24-1 and TRBJ1-4; TRBD1 is a possible D gene (5 bases). This CDR3 is 13 amino acids long. Germline CDR1 is KGHDR and CDR2 is SFDVKD. Deletions cut 12 bases from V and 5 bases from J, with 15 bases between. The CDR3 is CALRRTLNEKLFF. Written as DNA, the CDR3 is TGTGCCCTCAGGCGGACATTGAATGAAAAACTGTTTTTT.

The V and J genes are TRBV9 and TRBJ2-2; 10 bases match TRBD2. Germline CDR1 and CDR2: SGDLS and YYNGEE. The CDR3 is 16 amino acids. V shed 4 bases and J 3 bases; nucleotides not matched to a gene: 6. The chain's CDR3 is CASSSRTSGYTGELFF. The CDR3 DNA reads as TGTGCCAGCAGCTCCCGGACTAGCGGCTACACCGGGGAGCTGTTTTTT.

The V call is TRBV18, the J call TRBJ1-4; D not resolved. V lost 0 bases and J lost 7, with 12 bases in between. Germline V lookup: CDR1 KGHSH, CDR2 LQKENI. The CDR3 has 15 residues. Here the CDR3 DNA reads TGTGCCAGCTCACCACCGGCCCGGGGAGGTGAAAAACTGTTTTTT. Translating gives CASSPPARGGEKLFF.

The chain has TRBV5-1 and TRBJ2-1, with 12 positions matching TRBD2. The CDR3 is 15 amino acids. The V gene end was trimmed by 4 bases and the J gene end by 9 bases; junction bases not matched to a gene: 8. Germline lookup yields CDR1 SGHRS and CDR2 YFSETQ. The CDR3 DNA is TGCGCCAGCAGCGCGGGACTAGCGGGCCTCAGTGAGCAGTTCTTC. Amino acids: CASSAGLAGLSEQFF.

The J gene is TRBJ2-5, the V gene TRBV9; D remains unclear. Per the germline V gene, CDR1 is SGDLS and CDR2 is YYNGEE. This CDR3 is built from 14 residues. V was shortened by 4 bases and J by 2 bases, with 12 bases between the two germline ends. CDR3 sequence reads: CASSPGTLQETQYF. The CDR3 DNA is TGTGCCAGCAGCCCAGGCACTTTACAAGAGACCCAGTACTTC.

In this sample, this clone turned up a few times. The V gene is TRBV7-2, the J gene TRBJ2-1; 8 bases line up with TRBD1. CDR1 SGHTA and CDR2 FQGNSA come from the germline V gene. The CDR3 contains 15 residues. V lost 6 bases to trimming and J lost 10 bases; unmatched junction nucleotides: 14. The CDR3 coding sequence is TGTGCCAGCAGAGGGGACAGGCAGGGGCTTAGAGAGCAGTTCTTC. Protein: CASRGDRQGLREQFF.

The chain has TRBV6-5 and TRBJ1-1; 8 bases agree with TRBD1. With V trimmed by 7 bases and J by 5 bases, 9 bases remained unmatched. This CDR3 contains 14 residues. From germline, CDR1 is MNHEY and CDR2 SVGAGI. The CDR3 DNA reads as TGTGCCAGCAACCGACAGGGGTCATGGACTGAAGCTTTCTTT. Amino acids: CASNRQGSWTEAFF.

V is TRBV4-2 and J is TRBJ2-3; the D is unclear. The V gene lost 0 bases and the J gene lost 3 bases, with 10 bases spanning the gap. The germline CDR1 and CDR2 sequences are LGHNA and YNFKEQ. The CDR3 has 15 residues. CDR3 sequence: CASSQDRAGTDTQYF. The CDR3 region has the DNA TGTGCCAGCAGCCAAGATCGTGCCGGGACAGATACGCAGTATTTT.

This CDR3 reads CASTGEGMIQPQHF. The CDR3 DNA reads TGTGCCAGCACGGGGGAGGGGATGATTCAGCCCCAGCATTTT. This rearrangement joins TRBV6-5 to TRBJ1-5; D perhaps matches TRBD1 (5 bases). The V gene's germline CDR1 is MNHEY and CDR2 SVGAGI. The CDR3 runs to 14 residues. Deletions cut 7 bases from V and 6 bases from J, with 16 bases between.

The J gene is TRBJ2-3, the V gene TRBV5-4, with 8 nucleotides matching TRBD1. CDR1 SGHNT and CDR2 YYREEE come from the germline V gene (reference sequence). The ends lost 1 base at V and 7 bases at J; junction bases unmatched: 8. The CDR3 covers 15 residues. CDR3 nucleotides: TGTGCCAGCAGCTTGCAGGGGGCGAGCGGAAATACGCAGTATTTT. As protein: CASSLQGASGNTQYF. Filled out from reference TRBV5-4 and TRBJ2-3, the complete variable domain reads ETGVTQSPTHLIKTRGQQVTLRCSSQSGHNTVSWYQQALGQGPQFIFQYYREEENGRGNFPPRFSGLQFPNYSSELNVNALELDDSALYLCASSLQGASGNTQYFGPGTRLTVL.

The genes are TRBV11-1 and TRBJ2-2, with D possibly matching TRBD2 (5 bases). Germline V lookup: CDR1 SGHAT, CDR2 FQDESV (reference sequence). The CDR3 has 15 amino acids. V was pared by 0 bases and J by 6 bases, with 11 bases between. CDR3 region: CASSLARLYPGELFF. The CDR3 DNA follows: TGTGCCAGCAGCTTAGCCCGACTATACCCCGGGGAGCTGTTTTTT.